This T cell receptor beta chain came from a study of blood T cell repertoires in COVID-19. The overall study: Collection of acute and convalescent COVID-19 samples took place in the United States, Italy and Spain.

The V gene's germline CDR1 is SGHTA and CDR2 FQGNSA. J gave up 9 bases and V 0 bases, and 5 bases lay outside the gene matches. The CDR3 sequence is 15 residues long. As processed by the authors: Counts of nucleated cells, estimated from reference gene primer amplification, were obtained. TCRdb's copy holds only in-frame clones and misses some; the assay was immunoSEQ multiplex PCR. That table is the source of V, J and clone size, and D and trimming were worked out from the DNA. The data hold approximately 280,000 clones, with around 90% observed a single time. Individuals drawn from some 25 US areas were roughly 18 to 89 years old. Cohorts were determined from participant-reported clinical history.

This receptor was obtained from a woman between 18 and 29 years old with acute COVID-19. The chain couples TRBV7-2 to TRBJ2-1, with 10 bases lining up with TRBD2. Source material: PBMCs or T cells enriched from blood (not recorded which). CDR3 in DNA: TGTGCCAGCAGCTTAGCCCTAGCGGGAGTGATTGAGCAGTTCTTC. It codes for CASSLALAGVIEQFF.